One and the same sample provided the 8 T cell receptor beta chains below, sequenced in a study of molecular identifiers for immune sequencing clone quantification. TCRdb re-called the PCR reads with MiXCR, one entry per CDR3 protein. Seen here are about 510,000 distinct CDR3 sequences, about 25% observed once, and the top ten hold 0.7% to 0.9%. The sequenced sample was naive CD8+ T cells from blood, with Jurkat cell RNA spiked in. The subset here: FACS-sorted CD8+CD4-CCR7+CD45RA+ naive T cells. These receptors originate from a human donor in good health. Some libraries in this study had Jurkat cell RNA spiked in.

In its sample, this clonotype was seen many times. The J gene is TRBJ1-5, the V gene TRBV6-2 or TRBV6-3, with a tentative D call TRBD1 (5 bases). The germline V gene encodes CDR1 MNHEY and CDR2 SVGEGT. This CDR3 contains 14 residues. V shed 2 bases and J shed 6 bases, with 11 bases lying between them. The CDR3 DNA reads TGTGCCAGCAGTTACACAGGTCCCATTCAGCCCCAGCATTTT. Translated: CASSYTGPIQPQHF.

This clonotype was counted only a few times. The chain is built from TRBV27 and TRBJ1-1, with D unresolved. V was trimmed by 0 bases and J by 5 bases, leaving 13 bases between them. This CDR3 has 15 residues. Germline V lookup: CDR1 MNHEY, CDR2 SMNVEV (reference sequence). CDR3 nucleotides: TGTGCCAGCAGTTTATCCGTCACGGGGAGTACTGAAGCTTTCTTT. Encoded protein: CASSLSVTGSTEAFF.

In this sample, this clonotype turned up many times. The germline gene is not matched at one end of the junction; a read error may be the cause. The chain combines TRBV7-9 with TRBJ1-5; D might be TRBD1 (5 bases). Germline V CDR1 and CDR2: SEHNR, FQNEAQ (reference sequence). This CDR3 has 13 amino acids. This chain's CDR3 is CASSLAGYQPQHF. CDR3 DNA sequence: TGCGCCAGCAGCTTGGCAGGGTACCAGCCCCAGCATTTT.

This clonotype has more than one count but fewer than ten. The chain uses TRBV12-3 or TRBV12-4 and TRBJ2-1, with D perhaps TRBD2 (5 bases). The CDR3 extends over 12 amino acids. The V gene lost 8 bases and the J gene lost 8 bases, with 13 bases spanning the gap. This chain's CDR3 is CASVTVSDEQFF. CDR3 coding DNA: TGTGCCAGCGTTACTGTTAGCGATGAGCAGTTCTTC.

Remarks on this clonotype: A much more abundant neighbour one base away suggests this may be a read error. The rearrangement joins TRBV20-1 to TRBJ2-4; no clear D gene. Germline V gene data show CDR1 as DFQATT and CDR2 as SNEGSKA (reference sequence). The CDR3 contains 13 residues. The V end lost 1 base, the J end lost 8 bases, and 12 bases lay between the germline ends. Here the CDR3 reads CSARVPSKDIQYF. The CDR3 DNA sequence: TGCAGTGCTAGAGTCCCCTCTAAAGACATTCAGTACTTC.

The sample holds many counts of this clonotype. The chain links TRBV4-1 to TRBJ1-1; D is possibly TRBD1 (6 bases). The V and J ends lost 0 bases and 5 bases respectively, with 13 bases between them. This CDR3 contains 15 residues. The germline gives CDR1 MGHRA, CDR2 YSYEKL. CDR3 in DNA: TGCGCCAGCAGCCAAGATTTACAGGGTAGAACTGAAGCTTTCTTT. It is translated as CASSQDLQGRTEAFF.

A note on this clonotype: A read error may explain this, as a much larger clone is one base away. The chain uses TRBV12-3 or TRBV12-4 and TRBJ2-3; the D gene is possibly TRBD1 (5 bases). The CDR3 loop spans 12 amino acids. V shed 5 bases and J shed 9 bases, with 12 bases lying between them. CDR3 sequence (DNA): TGTGCCAGCAGTCCTTCGCCAGGGACGCAGTATTTT. Its translation: CASSPSPGTQYF.

About this clonotype itself: This could be a read error, since a much larger clone is one nucleotide away. The chain couples TRBV27 to TRBJ2-7; D may correspond to TRBD1 or TRBD2 (5 bases each). V lost 6 bases, J lost 3 bases, and 12 bases lay in between. The CDR3 length is 13 residues. The germline V gene encodes CDR1 MNHEY and CDR2 SMNVEV (reference sequence). The CDR3 DNA is TGTGCCAGCAGGGCAGGAGGACACTACGAGCAGTACTTC. Translated: CASRAGGHYEQYF.